This TCR beta chain was found in a study of CD8+ T cells in alopecia areata. As for the study in general: The study gave tofacitinib for 6 to 18 months, then 6 months off drug.

This CDR3 region has 15 residues. Germline CDR1 MGHRA, CDR2 YSYEKL. V shed 1 base and J shed 6 bases, with 14 bases lying between them. Broader study findings: Among the top 100, expanded CD8+ clones were significantly decreased by tofacitinib, as was scalp clonality.

The treatment: oral pan-JAK inhibitor, 5-10 mg twice daily. The authors sorted CD4+ and CD8+ T cells from PBMCs. Points on this clone: The antigen remains undetermined.

Extracted RNA was reverse transcribed into cDNA, the sequencing template. The protocol was immunoSEQ multiplex PCR, while the TCRdb copy is restricted to in-frame clones and leaves out a portion. This sample carries 190,000 or so clones, roughly 50% of them seen once, and the ten largest clones take around 13%. This receptor was taken from a human donor with alopecia areata. Sequenced here: CD8+ T cells sorted from blood, sampled at week 24, from a patient treated with tofacitinib. The gene calls are TRBV4-1 and TRBJ2-3; TRBD2 is a possible D gene (5 bases). The CDR3 nucleotides are TGCGCCAGCAGCCAAGGTGGGCTAGCCGGGGATACGCAGTATTTT. This encodes CASSQGGLAGDTQYF.